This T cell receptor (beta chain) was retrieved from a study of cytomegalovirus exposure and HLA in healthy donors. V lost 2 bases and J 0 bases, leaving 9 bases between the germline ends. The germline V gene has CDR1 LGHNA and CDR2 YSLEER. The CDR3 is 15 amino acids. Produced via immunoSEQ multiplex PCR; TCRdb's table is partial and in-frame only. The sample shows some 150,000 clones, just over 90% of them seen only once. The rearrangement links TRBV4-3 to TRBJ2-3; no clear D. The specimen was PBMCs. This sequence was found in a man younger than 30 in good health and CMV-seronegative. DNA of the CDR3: TGCGCCAGCAGCCAATTCGGGTATAGCACAGATACGCAGTATTTT. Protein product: CASSQFGYSTDTQYF.